Below, 11 T cell receptor beta chains from the same sample are listed, as sequenced in a study of T cell responses to AZD1222 COVID-19 vaccine. Clones were read by immunoSEQ multiplex PCR, and TCRdb kept only the in-frame ones, dropping some. The repertoire has about 110,000 clones, roughly 86% of them found once; the top ten carry 4.4%. This specimen consisted of peripheral blood, obtained on day 0 of AZD1222 vaccination. Receptors originate from an adult in good health.

This clone was picked up a small number of times. This rearrangement joins TRBV28 to TRBJ1-2, with D maybe TRBD1 (5 bases). The CDR3 is made up of 13 amino acids. Germline values: CDR1 MDHEN, CDR2 SYDVKM. V was cut by 6 bases and J by 4 bases, with 12 bases left in between. The CDR3 protein is CASRLGGSYGYTF. In DNA form, the CDR3 reads TGTGCCAGCAGATTGGGGGGTTCCTATGGCTACACCTTC.

The rearrangement links TRBV10-3 to TRBJ2-7; tentatively, D is TRBD1 or TRBD2 (5 bases each). Germline V gene lookup returns CDR1 ENHRY and CDR2 SYGVKD. The germline V and J ends were trimmed by 6 bases and 3 bases, with 12 bases remaining between them. This CDR3 contains 13 residues. The CDR3 sequence: CAISRDVSYEQYF. The CDR3, as DNA: TGTGCCATCAGCCGGGACGTCAGCTACGAGCAGTACTTC.

The chain links TRBV14 to TRBJ1-4; 9 nucleotides agree with TRBD1. This CDR3 comprises 15 residues. Germline V gives CDR1 SGHDN, CDR2 FVKESK. The V and J ends lost 4 bases and 9 bases, in that order; junction bases with no gene match: 9. Written as DNA, the CDR3 is TGTGCCAGCAGCCGAGAGACAGGGGGTATTCAAAAACTGTTTTTT. It yields the protein CASSRETGGIQKLFF.

This clone was recorded a few times. The rearrangement joins TRBV7-2 to TRBJ2-7, with a tentative D call TRBD2 (7 bases). The CDR3 is 14 residues long. Trimming took off 5 bases at V and 6 bases at J, with 17 bases between the two ends. In germline, CDR1 is SGHTA, CDR2 FQGNSA. The CDR3 protein is CASSTTGRGAEQYF. CDR3 DNA: TGTGCCAGCAGCACGACGGGACGGGGGGCCGAGCAGTACTTC.

The rearrangement links TRBV7-8 to TRBJ2-7; 10 bases line up with TRBD2. Germline lookup yields CDR1 SGHVS and CDR2 FQNEAQ. This CDR3 has 18 amino acids. Trimming removed 0 bases from V and 0 bases from J; junction bases left unmatched: 8. The DNA of the CDR3 is TGTGCCAGCAGCTTAGCGCGTTCACGGACTAGCGGCTCCTACGAGCAGTACTTC. It yields the protein CASSLARSRTSGSYEQYF.

The J gene is TRBJ2-2, the V gene TRBV19, with TRBD1 matching 8 bases. Germline V gene sequence: CDR1 LNHDA, CDR2 SQIVND (reference sequence). This CDR3 has 15 residues. Trimming at V came to 5 bases and at J to 7 bases, leaving 9 bases not matched to a gene. CDR3 in DNA: TGTGCCAGTAGTGGATCACAGGGGGTGGTCGGGGAGCTGTTTTTT. Translating gives CASSGSQGVVGELFF.

The gene calls are TRBV6-1 and TRBJ2-7, with 7 bases matching TRBD1. The ends lost 3 bases at V and 4 bases at J; junction bases unmatched: 6. The CDR3 is 14 amino acids. Looked up from germline, CDR1 is MNHNS and CDR2 is SASEGT. CDR3 sequence reads: CASSEPYRGYEQYF. The CDR3 DNA follows: TGTGCCAGCAGTGAGCCTTACAGGGGTTACGAGCAGTACTTC.

The rearrangement joins TRBV10-1 to TRBJ1-2; D ambiguous. The CDR3 has 13 residues. The V gene's germline CDR1 is WNHNN and CDR2 SYGVQD (reference sequence). Trimming cost V 9 bases and J 4 bases, with 15 bases left between them. In DNA, the CDR3 is TGCGCCAGGTGCCGGAGGGATGGCTATGGCTACACCTTC. It yields the protein CARCRRDGYGYTF.

The CDR3 nucleotides read TGTGCCAGCAGCTTAGGGGGACTAGCGGGAGTTTACGAGCAGTACTTC. Its protein is CASSLGGLAGVYEQYF. V and J are TRBV7-2 and TRBJ2-7; TRBD2 agrees at 14 bases. CDR3 size: 16 residues. Losses at the gene ends were 1 base for V and 4 bases for J; bases not matched to a gene: 3. CDR1 is SGHTA and CDR2 is FQGNSA in the germline V gene.

The genes are TRBV19 and TRBJ2-5, with 8 bases lining up with TRBD2. Per the germline V gene, CDR1 is LNHDA and CDR2 is SQIVND (reference sequence). CDR3 size: 16 residues. The V and J ends lost 5 bases and 1 base, in that order; junction bases with no gene match: 9. CDR3 region: CASSVKGLVTQETQYF. The CDR3 nucleotides read TGTGCCAGTAGTGTAAAGGGACTAGTAACCCAAGAGACCCAGTACTTC.

This clone has only one observation. Relative to the germline gene, one junction end is altered; a read error may explain this. This rearrangement joins TRBV11-3 to TRBJ1-6; D unclear. Germline-derived CDR1 and CDR2 are SGHNT and YENEEA. The CDR3 is 12 amino acids. CDR3 in DNA: TGTGCCAGCAGCTCCGATAATTCACCCCTCCACTTT. Protein sequence: CASSSDNSPLHF.